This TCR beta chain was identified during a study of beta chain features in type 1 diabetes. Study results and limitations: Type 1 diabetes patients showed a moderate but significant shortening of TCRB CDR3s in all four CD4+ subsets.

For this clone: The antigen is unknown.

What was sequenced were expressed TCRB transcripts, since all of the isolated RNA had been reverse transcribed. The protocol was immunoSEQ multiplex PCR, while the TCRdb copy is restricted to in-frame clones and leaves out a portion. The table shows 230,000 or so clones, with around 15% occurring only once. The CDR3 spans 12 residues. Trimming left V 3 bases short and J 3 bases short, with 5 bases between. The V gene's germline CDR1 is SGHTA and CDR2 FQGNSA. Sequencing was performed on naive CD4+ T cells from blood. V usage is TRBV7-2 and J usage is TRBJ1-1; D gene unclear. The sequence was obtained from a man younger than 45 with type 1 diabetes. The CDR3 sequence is CASSFIDTEAFF. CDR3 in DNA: TGTGCCAGCAGCTTCATAGACACTGAAGCTTTCTTT.